The 10 T cell receptor beta chains below were found in one sample sequenced in a study of PD-1 blockade in mismatch repair-deficient tumors. Produced via immunoSEQ multiplex PCR; TCRdb's table is partial and in-frame only. The table has tens of thousands of clones, 70% to 85% seen once. This sample comprised peripheral blood, obtained 2 weeks after starting pembrolizumab. The receptor source for this set is an adult with mismatch repair-deficient cancer.

This clone occurred once. The chain employs TRBV5-1 and TRBJ1-3; D unresolved. The V gene lost 5 bases and the J gene lost 0 bases, with 12 bases spanning the gap. The V gene's germline CDR1 is SGHRS and CDR2 YFSETQ. The CDR3 loop spans 15 amino acids. DNA for the CDR3: TGCGCCAGCAGACCCTTATTAACCTCTGGAAACACCATATATTTT. Translated, it gives CASRPLLTSGNTIYF.

The chain recombines TRBV9 with TRBJ1-5; D is perhaps TRBD1 (5 bases). The V gene's germline CDR1 is SGDLS and CDR2 YYNGEE. The CDR3 runs 15 residues. Trimming removed 0 bases at V and 4 bases at J, with 11 bases between. The CDR3 spells CASSVEGRNNQPQHF. DNA for the CDR3: TGTGCCAGCAGCGTAGAGGGGAGGAATAATCAGCCCCAGCATTTT.

The V and J genes are TRBV6-6 and TRBJ1-2; 7 bases fit TRBD1. V was clipped by 6 bases and J by 4 bases; unmatched bases: 8. The CDR3 extends over 14 amino acids. Germline CDR1 reads MNHNY; CDR2 reads SVGAGI (reference sequence). The CDR3 here is CASSQDRAPYGYTF. The CDR3, as DNA: TGTGCCAGCAGCCAAGACAGGGCCCCCTATGGCTACACCTTC.

The chain uses TRBV7-9 and TRBJ2-2; a possible D gene is TRBD1 (5 bases). Trimming stripped 3 bases from V and 7 bases from J, with 9 bases between. Germline V gene sequence: CDR1 SEHNR, CDR2 FQNEAQ (reference sequence). The length of the CDR3 is 13 residues. The CDR3 protein is CASSLVQDGELFF. The CDR3 nucleotides are TGTGCCAGCAGCTTGGTACAGGACGGGGAGCTGTTTTTT.

The V gene is TRBV10-1, the J gene TRBJ2-7, with a possible D match to TRBD1 (6 bases). Germline V gene data show CDR1 as WNHNN and CDR2 as SYGVQD (reference sequence). CDR3 length: 16 residues. V was shortened by 5 bases and J by 5 bases, with 22 bases between the two germline ends. Here the CDR3 DNA reads TGCGCCAGCAGTAAACCACAGGGACACCGATTCGACGAGCAGTACTTC. It codes for CASSKPQGHRFDEQYF.

The genes are TRBV11-2 and TRBJ1-4; TRBD1 matches at 8 bases. The V gene's germline CDR1 is SGHAT and CDR2 FQNNGV. The V and J ends lost 1 base and 10 bases, in that order; junction bases with no gene match: 8. The length of the CDR3 is 15 residues. The CDR3 region is CASSLGTGFHGKLFF. The CDR3 DNA follows: TGTGCCAGCAGCTTAGGGACAGGGTTTCATGGAAAACTGTTTTTT.

The V gene is TRBV19, the J gene TRBJ1-4, with D possibly being TRBD1 (5 bases). Deletions cut 1 base from V and 9 bases from J, with 21 bases between. The CDR3 loop spans 17 amino acids. Germline lookup yields CDR1 LNHDA and CDR2 SQIVND (reference sequence). The CDR3 here is CASSIASSGTFTQKLFF. The CDR3 nucleotides read TGTGCCAGTAGTATAGCCTCCTCCGGGACCTTCACTCAAAAACTGTTTTTT.

The chain couples TRBV11-2 to TRBJ2-7, with D possibly matching TRBD2 (5 bases). The CDR3 length is 13 residues. Trimming left V 6 bases short and J 5 bases short, with 14 bases between. CDR1 and CDR2 from the germline V gene are SGHAT and FQNNGV. The CDR3 here is CASRNSWGDEQYF. The CDR3 DNA is TGTGCCAGCAGAAATAGCTGGGGAGACGAGCAGTACTTC.

The J gene is TRBJ2-2, the V gene TRBV5-1; TRBD2 matches 7 bases. V shed 4 bases and J 0 bases; nucleotides not matched to a gene: 3. The CDR3 has 15 amino acids. Per germline, CDR1 SGHRS and CDR2 YFSETQ. The CDR3 loop reads CASSPREANTGELFF. As DNA, the CDR3 is TGCGCCAGCAGCCCACGGGAGGCGAACACCGGGGAGCTGTTTTTT.

The chain has TRBV30 and TRBJ2-3; possible D gene TRBD2, 6 bases. CDR3 length: 14 amino acids. Germline V gene sequence: CDR1 GTSNPN, CDR2 SVGIG (reference sequence). Between the trimmed V and J ends, which lost 4 bases and 2 bases, there was a span of 13 bases. The CDR3 loop is CAWTPSVPTDTQYF. CDR3 coding DNA: TGTGCCTGGACCCCTAGCGTGCCCACAGATACGCAGTATTTT.